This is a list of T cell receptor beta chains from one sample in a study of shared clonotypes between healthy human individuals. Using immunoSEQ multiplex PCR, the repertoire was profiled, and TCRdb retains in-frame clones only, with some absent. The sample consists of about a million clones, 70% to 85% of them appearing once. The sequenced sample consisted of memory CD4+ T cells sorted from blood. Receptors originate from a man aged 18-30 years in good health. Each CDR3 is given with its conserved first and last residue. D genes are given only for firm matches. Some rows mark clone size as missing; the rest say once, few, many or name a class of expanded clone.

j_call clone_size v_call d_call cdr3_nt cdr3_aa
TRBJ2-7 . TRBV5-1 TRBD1 TGCGCCAGCAGCTTGCCCGGGACAGGGGGCTTCTCCTACGAGCAGTACTTC CASSLPGTGGFSYEQYF
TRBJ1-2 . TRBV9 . TGTGCCAGCAGCGTCGGCCCCGGGGTTGACTATGGCTACACCTTC CASSVGPGVDYGYTF
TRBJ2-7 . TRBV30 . TGTGCCAGCGTCTTGGGCTCCTCCTACGAGCAGTACTTC CASVLGSSYEQYF
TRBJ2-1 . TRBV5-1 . TGCGCCAGCAGCCTCCTCACCCTGCGAGACCGGTCCTACAATGAGCAGTTCTTC CASSLLTLRDRSYNEQFF
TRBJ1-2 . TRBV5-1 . TGCGCCAGCAGCCAGACTATCTCGGCGAACTATGGCTACACCTTC CASSQTISANYGYTF
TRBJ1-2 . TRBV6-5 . TGTGCCAGCAGTTACAGGGTCGGTTATGGCTACACCTTC CASSYRVGYGYTF
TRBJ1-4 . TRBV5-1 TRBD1 TGCGCCAGCAGCCTTACGGGGACAGATCCGAATGAAAAACTGTTTTTT CASSLTGTDPNEKLFF
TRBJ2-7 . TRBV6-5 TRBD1 TGTGCCAGCAGCCGGGGGCGAGGACAGGGCTACGAGCAGTACTTC CASSRGRGQGYEQYF
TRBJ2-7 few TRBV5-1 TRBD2 TGCGCCAGCAGGACCGGGGGGTCCCCCTACGAGCAGTACTTC CASRTGGSPYEQYF
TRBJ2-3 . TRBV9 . TGTGCCAGCAGCGTAGCTACTCTTGGTACGCAGTATTTT CASSVATLGTQYF